These 15 T cell receptor beta chains share one sample of origin, sequenced in a study of T cell repertoires in cytomegalovirus infection. The antigens these receptors bind are not known. Via MiXCR, TCRdb re-called the reads, giving one row per CDR3 protein. Of around 500,000 distinct CDR3 sequences listed, about 39% are singletons. The material was cultured PBMCs, obtained from culture after CMV antigen stimulation. These receptors were obtained from a human donor in good health (CMV status not recorded). Some clones in this sample may be carry-over from other donors' samples.

This clonotype has a handful of counts. This chain connects TRBV6-2 or TRBV6-3 to TRBJ2-1; D may correspond to TRBD1 or TRBD2 (5 bases each). The CDR3 sequence is 12 residues long. V was trimmed by 6 bases and J by 11 bases, leaving 14 bases between them. Germline V CDR1 and CDR2: MNHEY, SVGEGT. CDR3 coding DNA: TGTGCCAGCAGCATAACCCCGGGACAGCAGTTCTTC. Protein product: CASSITPGQQFF.

The chain couples TRBV20-1 to TRBJ2-7; weak D call: TRBD2 (5 bases). Trimming left V 5 bases short and J 0 bases short, with 17 bases between. The CDR3 covers 15 residues. CDR1 is DFQATT, CDR2 SNEGSKA, per germline (reference sequence). CDR3 in amino acids: CSAPLLGLSSYEQYF. The DNA for the CDR3 is TGCAGTGCTCCGTTATTAGGACTGAGCTCCTACGAGCAGTACTTC.

As regards this clonotype: Relative to the germline gene, one junction end is altered; a read error may explain this. The chain employs TRBV12-3 or TRBV12-4 and TRBJ1-1; D call uncertain. The CDR3 contains 11 residues. CDR3 region: CASRLETQAFF. The CDR3 nucleotides are TGTGCCAGCAGGTTAGAGACTCAAGCTTTCTTT.

The rearrangement joins TRBV5-4 to TRBJ2-3; TRBD1 is a possible D gene (6 bases). Trimming shortened V by 7 bases and J by 2 bases, and 17 bases separated the two germline ends. CDR1 SGHNT and CDR2 YYREEE come from the germline V gene (reference sequence). The CDR3 extends over 15 amino acids. This chain's CDR3 is CASGYREWDTDTQYF. In DNA, the CDR3 is TGTGCCAGCGGATACAGGGAATGGGACACAGATACGCAGTATTTT.

This clonotype was seen only a few times. V and J are TRBV20-1 and TRBJ1-2; the D gene is possibly TRBD1 (6 bases). The V and J ends lost 7 bases and 4 bases respectively, with 16 bases between them. This CDR3 is 13 amino acids long. CDR1 and CDR2 from the germline V gene are DFQATT and SNEGSKA (reference sequence). CDR3 coding DNA: TGCAGTGTTACACTGGGGGGCCCCTATGGCTACACCTTC. Translating gives CSVTLGGPYGYTF.

This clonotype was detected once. The chain carries TRBV12-3 or TRBV12-4 and TRBJ2-1; D uncertain. This CDR3 comprises 12 residues. Trimming removed 6 bases at V and 6 bases at J, with 9 bases between. The CDR3 region has the DNA TGTGCCAGCAGGTTTGAGTCCAATGAGCAGTTCTTC. Protein product: CASRFESNEQFF.

The chain combines TRBV7-9 with TRBJ2-1; D perhaps matches TRBD2 (7 bases). Looked up from germline, CDR1 is SEHNR and CDR2 is FQNEAQ (reference sequence). CDR3 length: 16 amino acids. V lost 5 bases to trimming and J lost 9 bases, with 23 bases between them. The CDR3 loop is CASSLQMGGAEGEQFF. CDR3 in DNA: TGTGCCAGCAGCCTGCAGATGGGGGGGGCAGAGGGTGAGCAGTTCTTC.

This clonotype was counted at least ten times. The chain links TRBV10-3 to TRBJ2-3, with 7 bases matching TRBD2. V lost 1 base, J lost 4 bases, and 5 bases stayed unmatched. This CDR3 spans 15 amino acids. Germline CDR1 is ENHRY and CDR2 is SYGVKD. CDR3 in amino acids: CAISEFATSADTQYF. The CDR3 DNA reads TGTGCCATCAGTGAGTTCGCTACTAGCGCAGATACGCAGTATTTT.

In this sample, this clonotype turned up many times. The chain is built from TRBV7-6 and TRBJ2-3, with 10 bases matching TRBD2. The CDR3 is 19 residues long. V shed 2 bases, J shed 3 bases, and the junction held 14 bases outside the gene matches. CDR1 and CDR2 from the germline V gene are SGHVS and FNYEAQ. CDR3 residues: CASSLSRTSGPWDTDTQYF. The CDR3 nucleotides are TGTGCCAGCAGCTTATCTAGGACTAGCGGACCCTGGGATACAGATACGCAGTATTTT. Using reference TRBV7-6 and TRBJ2-3 for the parts outside the CDR3, the full variable domain is GAGVSQSPRYKVTKRGQDVALRCDPISGHVSLYWYRQALGQGPEFLTYFNYEAQQDKSGLPNDRFSAERPEGSISTLTIQRTEQRDSAMYRCASSLSRTSGPWDTDTQYFGPGTRLTVL.

The table lists this clonotype with a few counts. The gene calls are TRBV7-2 and TRBJ2-3; 7 bases align to TRBD2. With 5 bases clipped from V and 3 bases from J, the junction kept 5 bases outside the gene matches. Per the germline V gene, CDR1 is SGHTA and CDR2 is FQGNSA. The CDR3 contains 14 residues. The chain's CDR3 is CASSTRTRTDTQYF. The CDR3 DNA sequence: TGTGCCAGCAGCACCCGGACTAGAACAGATACGCAGTATTTT.

The CDR3 here is CSARDTGTTDTQYF. As DNA, the CDR3 is TGCAGTGCTAGAGATACGGGGACCACAGATACGCAGTATTTT. This rearrangement joins TRBV20-1 to TRBJ2-3; either TRBD1 or TRBD2 may supply D (5 bases each). CDR1 and CDR2 (germline): DFQATT, SNEGSKA (reference sequence). V was shortened by 0 bases and J by 2 bases, with 9 bases between the two germline ends. The CDR3 is 14 residues long.

This clonotype was seen more than once but under ten times. The J gene is TRBJ2-7, the V gene TRBV5-4, with D tentatively TRBD2 (6 bases). Germline CDR1 and CDR2: SGHNT and YYREEE (reference sequence). The CDR3 has 16 residues. The V and J ends lost 4 bases and 3 bases respectively, with 20 bases between them. CDR3 coding DNA: TGTGCCAGCAGCACCCCGCGGGGAGCGGAGCACTACGAGCAGTACTTC. Its protein is CASSTPRGAEHYEQYF.

V is TRBV25-1 and J is TRBJ1-5; TRBD1 is a possible D gene (5 bases). Germline V lookup: CDR1 MGHDK, CDR2 SYGVNS. V was pared by 0 bases and J by 10 bases, with 16 bases between. The CDR3 has 15 amino acids. CDR3 nucleotide sequence: TGTGCCAGCAGTGAATATATTGGGGGGATGGGACCCCAGCATTTT. This sequence encodes CASSEYIGGMGPQHF.

On this clonotype itself: Mismatch with germline at one junction end may stem from a read error. This chain joins TRBV10-3 and TRBJ2-7; 9 bases map to TRBD1. This CDR3 contains 14 residues. Germline values: CDR1 ENHRY, CDR2 SYGVKD. CDR3 loop: CAISTGTGSSEQYF. The CDR3 DNA reads TGTGCCATCAGCACCGGGACAGGGTCCTCCGAGCAGTACTTC.

CDR3 nucleotide sequence: TGTGCCAGCAGCATGGACGGTGAAGCTTTCTTT. Its protein product is CASSMDGEAFF. This chain connects TRBV12-3 or TRBV12-4 to TRBJ1-1; D unresolved. The V and J ends lost 6 bases and 7 bases respectively, with 9 bases between them. The CDR3 loop spans 11 amino acids.